This TCR beta chain derives from a study of PD-1 blockade in mismatch repair-deficient tumors. Repertoires were generated with immunoSEQ multiplex PCR, while TCRdb's copy carries only in-frame clones and drops some. In the table there are fewer than 50,000 clones, around 79% of which are singletons. Germline V CDR1 and CDR2: SGDLS, YYNGEE. V gave up 0 bases and J gave up 4 bases; unmatched junction bases: 8. The CDR3 runs to 16 residues. In its sample, this clone was seen a few times. The chain joins TRBV9 to TRBJ2-5; 8 bases map to TRBD2. Sequenced material: peripheral blood, taken 4 weeks after starting pembrolizumab. This TCR derives from an adult with mismatch repair-deficient cancer. The chain's CDR3 is CASSVEEGSGGETQYF. The DNA of the CDR3 is TGTGCCAGCAGCGTAGAAGAGGGGAGCGGGGGAGAGACCCAGTACTTC.